This T cell receptor (beta chain) appears in the sequencing data of a study of CD8+CD57+ T cells in acquired aplastic anemia. At the level of the study: Sorted CD4+ plus CD8+ cells gave DNA averaging 3.2 ug.

Both TCR beta VDJ combination and CDR3 sequence profiling were carried out. Genomic DNA was the template for this profiling. TCRdb reprocessed the reads with MiXCR, giving one entry per CDR3 protein. Here the sample spans 250,000 to 300,000 distinct CDR3 sequences, approximately 57% being singletons. This clonotype was seen just once. Its cognate antigen is unknown. Study-wide findings and caveats: Patients and controls shared some 30 CD8+ CDR3 sequences, highly expressed in patients.

CDR1 is SGHTA and CDR2 is FQGNSA in the germline V gene. The trim removed 6 bases at V and 2 bases at J, leaving 10 bases unmatched. The CDR3 covers 15 residues. This sequence joins TRBV7-2 and TRBJ2-7; 7 bases are shared with TRBD1. The receptor's source is a human donor with severe aplastic anemia or a healthy control (not recorded which). Sample: sorted CD4+, CD8+, or CD8+CD57+ T cells (not recorded which) from PBMCs. The CDR3 sequence is CASSHEQGYAYEQYF. The DNA for the CDR3 is TGTGCCAGCAGTCACGAACAGGGGTATGCCTACGAGCAGTACTTC.